A selection of T cell receptor beta chains follows, all from one sample in a study of T cell responses to AZD1222 COVID-19 vaccine. Some clones are missing from TCRdb's copy, which holds only in-frame ones; the method was immunoSEQ multiplex PCR. Among tens of thousands of clones listed, approximately 85% were seen once. This specimen consisted of peripheral blood, obtained on day 0 of AZD1222 vaccination. Source of these receptors: an adult in good health. CDR3s include the opening cysteine and the closing phenylalanine or tryptophan. Fields, in order: CDR3 protein, CDR3 DNA, V gene, D gene, J gene, clone size, CDR3 length. A D gene is named only where the DNA matches it firmly. Where a row states a size, it is once, few, many or the class of an expanded clone; other rows omit it.

CDR3: CATSDSTGTYEQYF
DNA: TGTGCCACCAGTGACTCGACAGGGACCTACGAGCAGTACTTC
V: TRBV24-1
D: TRBD1
J: TRBJ2-7
size: -
length: 14

CDR3: CASSVDGAGEQYF
DNA: TGTGCCAGCAGCGTAGATGGGGCCGGGGAGCAGTACTTC
V: TRBV9
D: -
J: TRBJ2-7
size: -
length: 13

CDR3: CASSPGTVRTNIQYF
DNA: TGTGCCAGCTCACCAGGGACAGTTAGGACAAACATTCAGTACTTC
V: TRBV18
D: TRBD1
J: TRBJ2-4
size: -
length: 15

CDR3: CASSLARYEQFF
DNA: TGCGCCAGCAGCTTGGCCAGGTATGAGCAGTTCTTC
V: TRBV5-1
D: -
J: TRBJ2-1
size: -
length: 12

CDR3: CASRSRDRDVQPQHF
DNA: TGTGCCAGTAGATCACGGGACAGGGATGTTCAGCCCCAGCATTTT
V: TRBV19
D: TRBD1
J: TRBJ1-5
size: once
length: 15

CDR3: CASSSTGYYEQYF
DNA: TGTGCCAGCAGCTCTACAGGGTACTACGAGCAGTACTTC
V: TRBV5-5
D: -
J: TRBJ2-7
size: -
length: 13

CDR3: CASSPNYSGNTIYF
DNA: TGTGCCAGCAGCCCAAACTACTCTGGAAACACCATATATTTT
V: TRBV9
D: -
J: TRBJ1-3
size: -
length: 14

CDR3: CASSLIRASSGNTIYF
DNA: TGTGCCAGCAGCTTAATTCGGGCGAGCTCTGGAAACACCATATATTTT
V: TRBV7-2
D: -
J: TRBJ1-3
size: -
length: 16

CDR3: CASSQGSREWGAQHF
DNA: TGTGCCAGCAGCCAAGGGAGCCGGGAATGGGGGGCCCAGCATTTT
V: TRBV3-1/TRBV3-2
D: -
J: TRBJ1-5
size: once
length: 15

CDR3: CASSDTSGQPQHF
DNA: TGTGCCAGCAGTGACACGTCGGGTCAGCCCCAGCATTTT
V: TRBV6-4
D: -
J: TRBJ1-5
size: -
length: 13

CDR3: CASSSLGGRSSYEQYF
DNA: TGTGCCAGCAGCTCCCTGGGGGGCAGGAGCTCCTACGAGCAGTACTTC
V: TRBV7-9
D: -
J: TRBJ2-7
size: -
length: 16

CDR3: CASSPLLAAAEAFF
DNA: TGTGCCAGCAGTCCCCTTTTGGCGGCGGCTGAAGCTTTCTTT
V: TRBV27
D: -
J: TRBJ1-1
size: once
length: 14

CDR3: CASSDVPRKPQHF
DNA: TGTGCCAGCAGTGATGTTCCCCGAAAGCCCCAGCATTTT
V: TRBV2
D: -
J: TRBJ1-5
size: -
length: 13

CDR3: CASPFGRVTGLGTEAFF
DNA: TGTGCCAGTCCTTTCGGGCGAGTGACAGGGCTGGGCACTGAAGCTTTCTTT
V: TRBV19
D: TRBD1
J: TRBJ1-1
size: -
length: 17

CDR3: CASSQRGLGGYTF
DNA: TGTGCCAGCAGCCAACGGGGCCTGGGAGGCTACACCTTC
V: TRBV3-1/TRBV3-2
D: -
J: TRBJ1-2
size: -
length: 13

CDR3: CASSLRGTQYF
DNA: TGTGCCAGCAGTTTAAGGGGAACCCAGTACTTC
V: TRBV28
D: -
J: TRBJ2-5
size: -
length: 11

CDR3: CASSAQSRDRGDEAFF
DNA: TGTGCCAGCAGTGCGCAATCCCGGGACAGGGGTGATGAAGCTTTCTTT
V: TRBV25-1
D: TRBD1
J: TRBJ1-1
size: -
length: 16

CDR3: CASRRTTGFHSPLHF
DNA: TGTGCCAGCAGACGGACGACAGGATTCCATTCACCCCTCCACTTT
V: TRBV6-5
D: -
J: TRBJ1-6
size: -
length: 15

CDR3: CATSDDRGQAPNTGELFF
DNA: TGTGCCACCAGTGATGACCGTGGACAGGCTCCGAACACCGGGGAGCTGTTTTTT
V: TRBV24-1
D: TRBD1
J: TRBJ2-2
size: -
length: 18

CDR3: CASSLGQGARTEAFF
DNA: TGTGCCAGCAGCTTGGGACAGGGGGCGCGCACTGAAGCTTTCTTT
V: TRBV5-4
D: TRBD1
J: TRBJ1-1
size: -
length: 15

CDR3: CASSLTPGQGRGNTIYF
DNA: TGCGCCAGCAGCTTAACCCCGGGACAGGGGAGAGGAAACACCATATATTTT
V: TRBV5-1
D: TRBD1
J: TRBJ1-3
size: few
length: 17

CDR3: CASSLATGQPQHF
DNA: TGTGCCAGCAGCTTAGCAACCGGGCAGCCCCAGCATTTT
V: TRBV7-3
D: -
J: TRBJ1-5
size: -
length: 13

CDR3: CASSLVGSASGDPNEQFF
DNA: TGTGCCAGCAGCTTAGTTGGTTCGGCTAGCGGGGATCCAAATGAGCAGTTCTTC
V: TRBV11-3
D: TRBD2
J: TRBJ2-1
size: -
length: 18

CDR3: CASSSRTSGRYEQYF
DNA: TGTGCCAGCAGCTCCCGGACTAGCGGACGCTACGAGCAGTACTTC
V: TRBV7-2
D: TRBD2
J: TRBJ2-7
size: -
length: 15

CDR3: CASRVLGQGSYGYTF
DNA: TGTGCCAGCAGGGTACTTGGACAGGGGTCCTACGGCTACACCTTC
V: TRBV6-5
D: TRBD1
J: TRBJ1-2
size: -
length: 15

CDR3: CASSYSRGLTEAFF
DNA: TGTGCCAGCAGTTACTCCCGGGGGCTGACTGAAGCTTTCTTT
V: TRBV6-5
D: -
J: TRBJ1-1
size: -
length: 14

CDR3: CASSHTTGSSGANVLTF
DNA: TGCGCCAGCAGCCATACGACAGGTAGCTCTGGGGCCAACGTCCTGACTTTC
V: TRBV5-1
D: -
J: TRBJ2-6
size: -
length: 17

CDR3: CARSFREPNTEAFF
DNA: TGTGCCAGAAGCTTCCGGGAGCCAAACACTGAAGCTTTCTTT
V: TRBV5-3
D: -
J: TRBJ1-1
size: -
length: 14

CDR3: CASIRDGEQFF
DNA: TGTGCCAGCATCCGGGACGGTGAGCAGTTCTTC
V: TRBV6-5
D: -
J: TRBJ2-1
size: -
length: 11

CDR3: CASSQSTGPGYTF
DNA: TGTGCCAGCAGCCAATCAACAGGGCCAGGCTACACCTTC
V: TRBV14
D: -
J: TRBJ1-2
size: -
length: 13

CDR3: CASSAGLAGGPDTQYF
DNA: TGCGCCAGCAGCGCCGGACTAGCGGGGGGACCAGATACGCAGTATTTT
V: TRBV5-1
D: TRBD2
J: TRBJ2-3
size: -
length: 16

CDR3: CATKFLGQGGEQYF
DNA: TGTGCCACCAAATTCCTCGGACAGGGTGGCGAGCAGTACTTC
V: TRBV6-5
D: TRBD1
J: TRBJ2-7
size: -
length: 14

CDR3: CASSLVGSDTGELFF
DNA: TGTGCCAGCAGCTTAGTGGGGTCGGACACCGGGGAGCTGTTTTTT
V: TRBV11-2
D: -
J: TRBJ2-2
size: -
length: 15

CDR3: CASSETGRLYGYTF
DNA: TGTGCCAGCAGTGAAACAGGGCGGCTCTATGGCTACACCTTC
V: TRBV6-1
D: -
J: TRBJ1-2
size: -
length: 14

CDR3: CASGSGTGGTYNSPLHF
DNA: TGTGCCTCCGGCTCCGGGACAGGGGGAACCTATAATTCACCCCTCCACTTT
V: TRBV3-1/TRBV3-2
D: TRBD1
J: TRBJ1-6
size: -
length: 17

CDR3: CASSGVRAGDNEQFF
DNA: TGTGCCAGCAGCGGGGTTAGGGCGGGGGACAATGAGCAGTTCTTC
V: TRBV9
D: TRBD2
J: TRBJ2-1
size: -
length: 15

CDR3: CASSQEPTGAGNTIYF
DNA: TGTGCCAGCAGCCAAGAACCCACAGGGGCTGGAAACACCATATATTTT
V: TRBV4-2
D: TRBD1
J: TRBJ1-3
size: -
length: 16

CDR3: CASSAYRDTYSYEQYF
DNA: TGCGCCAGCAGCGCGTACCGGGACACCTACTCCTACGAGCAGTACTTC
V: TRBV5-1
D: -
J: TRBJ2-7
size: -
length: 16

CDR3: CSARGLTEAFF
DNA: TGCAGTGCTAGAGGATTGACTGAAGCTTTCTTT
V: TRBV20-1
D: -
J: TRBJ1-1
size: -
length: 11

CDR3: CASKDNIDTGELFF
DNA: TGTGCCAGCAAGGACAATATAGACACCGGGGAGCTGTTTTTT
V: TRBV6-4
D: -
J: TRBJ2-2
size: few
length: 14

CDR3: CASSYDSYGYTF
DNA: TGTGCCAGCAGTTACGATAGCTATGGCTACACCTTC
V: TRBV2
D: -
J: TRBJ1-2
size: -
length: 12

CDR3: CASSEAPGGSGGYTF
DNA: TGTGCCAGCAGTGAAGCGCCAGGGGGCAGCGGGGGCTACACCTTC
V: TRBV2
D: TRBD1
J: TRBJ1-2
size: -
length: 15

CDR3: CASSPRGGETQYF
DNA: TGTGCCAGCAGTCCCCGCGGGGGAGAGACCCAGTACTTC
V: TRBV12-3/TRBV12-4
D: TRBD2
J: TRBJ2-5
size: -
length: 13

CDR3: CASSINRRDTQYF
DNA: TGTGCCAGTAGTATTAATCGTCGGGATACGCAGTATTTT
V: TRBV19
D: -
J: TRBJ2-3
size: -
length: 13

CDR3: CASSSGGNRAEQYF
DNA: TGTGCCAGCAGCTCGGGGGGTAACAGGGCCGAGCAGTACTTC
V: TRBV11-3
D: -
J: TRBJ2-7
size: -
length: 14

CDR3: CASSWDGQFYNEQFF
DNA: TGTGCCAGCAGCTGGGACGGACAGTTTTACAATGAGCAGTTCTTC
V: TRBV11-2
D: -
J: TRBJ2-1
size: -
length: 15

CDR3: CASSATPGPDGYTF
DNA: TGTGCCAGCAGCGCCACGCCAGGGCCCGATGGCTACACCTTC
V: TRBV21-1
D: -
J: TRBJ1-2
size: -
length: 14

CDR3: CASSLDRDQPQHF
DNA: TGTGCCAGCAGCTTGGACAGGGATCAGCCCCAGCATTTT
V: TRBV5-4
D: -
J: TRBJ1-5
size: -
length: 13

CDR3: CASSLGGTQTNEKLFF
DNA: TGTGCCAGCAGCTTAGGGGGAACACAGACTAATGAAAAACTGTTTTTT
V: TRBV5-4
D: -
J: TRBJ1-4
size: -
length: 16

CDR3: CASSFWGASGVNEQFF
DNA: TGTGCCAGCAGTTTTTGGGGGGCTAGCGGGGTTAATGAGCAGTTCTTC
V: TRBV28
D: TRBD2
J: TRBJ2-1
size: -
length: 16

CDR3: CASRPRQVGGYTF
DNA: TGTGCCAGCAGGCCCAGACAGGTCGGTGGCTACACCTTC
V: TRBV28
D: -
J: TRBJ1-2
size: -
length: 13